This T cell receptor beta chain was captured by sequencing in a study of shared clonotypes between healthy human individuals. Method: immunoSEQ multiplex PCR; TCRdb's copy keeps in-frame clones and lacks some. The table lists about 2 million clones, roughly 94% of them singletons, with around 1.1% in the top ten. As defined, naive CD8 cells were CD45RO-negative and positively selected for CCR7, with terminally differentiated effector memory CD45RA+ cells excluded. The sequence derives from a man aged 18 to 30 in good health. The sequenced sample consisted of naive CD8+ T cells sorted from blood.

The CDR3: CASSPSGPDSGNTIYF. In DNA, the CDR3 is TGCGCCAGCAGCCCCTCGGGTCCCGACTCTGGAAACACCATATATTTT. The genes are TRBV4-3 and TRBJ1-3; no reliable D call. Germline loops: CDR1 LGHNA, CDR2 YSLEER. Trimming took 4 bases from V and 0 from J, leaving 13 bases between them. The CDR3 runs to 16 residues.